Following are 28 T cell receptor beta chains from one sample sequenced in a study of cytotoxic CD8 clonotypes in ibrutinib-treated CLL. Method: immunoSEQ multiplex PCR; TCRdb's copy keeps in-frame clones and lacks some. This table holds approximately 190,000 clones, approximately 75% found once. The specimen was PBMCs, collected after 12 months of ibrutinib treatment. These receptors came from a human donor with chronic lymphocytic leukemia.

The V call is TRBV2, the J call TRBJ2-7; TRBD2 aligns across 10 bases. Germline V gives CDR1 SNHLY, CDR2 FYNNEI. V shed 7 bases, J shed 7 bases, and the junction held 10 bases outside the gene matches. This CDR3 has 14 residues. The CDR3 sequence: CASIGLAGVGEQYF. The CDR3 nucleotides are TGTGCCAGCATCGGCCTAGCGGGGGTGGGAGAGCAGTACTTC.

The J gene is TRBJ1-2, the V gene TRBV7-9; TRBD1 matches 9 bases. This CDR3 spans 15 amino acids. V was pared by 4 bases and J by 3 bases, with 6 bases of the junction left unmatched. Germline V gene lookup returns CDR1 SEHNR and CDR2 FQNEAQ (reference sequence). CDR3 in DNA: TGTGCCAGCAGCTCGACAGGGGGGATTGACTATGGCTACACCTTC. It specifies CASSSTGGIDYGYTF. The complete variable domain, with remaining parts taken from reference TRBV7-9 and TRBJ1-2, reads DTGVSQNPRHKITKRGQNVTFRCDPISEHNRLYWYRQTLGQGPEFLTYFQNEAQLEKSRLLSDRFSAERPKGSFSTLEIQRTEQGDSAMYLCASSSTGGIDYGYTFGSGTRLTVV.

The count of this clone is one. The J gene is TRBJ2-1, the V gene TRBV27; D not certain. V was trimmed by 6 bases and J by 0 bases, leaving 9 bases between them. From germline, CDR1 is MNHEY and CDR2 SMNVEV (reference sequence). There are 14 residues in the CDR3. CDR3 protein: CASRVGSSYNEQFF. The CDR3 nucleotides read TGTGCCAGCAGGGTGGGCAGCTCCTACAATGAGCAGTTCTTC.

V and J are TRBV18 and TRBJ1-1, with 7 bases lining up with TRBD1. From germline, CDR1 is KGHSH and CDR2 LQKENI. The CDR3 runs 16 residues. V lost 3 bases and J lost 1; bases outside the gene matches: 8. The CDR3 nucleotides are TGTGCCAGCTCACCGACATTGGGACAGCGGAACACTGAAGCTTTCTTT. This codes for CASSPTLGQRNTEAFF.

The chain links TRBV19 to TRBJ1-2; D not resolved. The germline V gene encodes CDR1 LNHDA and CDR2 SQIVND (reference sequence). The CDR3 is 14 amino acids. V lost 8 bases, J lost 8 bases, and 21 bases lay in between. This CDR3 is CASAPAGPVIGYTF. CDR3 nucleotide sequence: TGTGCCAGTGCCCCGGCGGGCCCAGTAATCGGCTACACCTTC.

Here the CDR3 DNA reads TGTGCCAGCAGTCGACAGGACTCTAACTATGGCTACACCTTC. As protein: CASSRQDSNYGYTF. The rearrangement uses TRBV9 and TRBJ1-2, with D tentatively TRBD1 (6 bases). The CDR3 runs to 14 residues. Trimming shortened V by 5 bases and J by 0 bases, and 11 bases separated the two germline ends. Germline loops: CDR1 SGDLS, CDR2 YYNGEE.

The chain is built from TRBV27 and TRBJ2-1; D is undetermined. Trimming took 3 bases from V and 0 from J, leaving 9 bases between them. This CDR3 has 15 amino acids. CDR1 is MNHEY, CDR2 SMNVEV, per germline (reference sequence). CDR3 DNA sequence: TGTGCCAGCAGTTTGGCTATAAGCTCCTACAATGAGCAGTTCTTC. Its protein is CASSLAISSYNEQFF.

This clone has more than one count but fewer than ten. The rearrangement uses TRBV30 and TRBJ1-1; D perhaps matches TRBD1 (5 bases). This CDR3 contains 13 residues. Germline CDR1 GTSNPN, CDR2 SVGIG (reference sequence). The V and J ends lost 2 bases and 3 bases respectively, with 10 bases between them. CDR3 in DNA: TGTGCCTGGAGTCGGGGACTAGACACTGAAGCTTTCTTT. This translates into CAWSRGLDTEAFF.

The chain carries TRBV5-4 and TRBJ2-2, with 8 bases aligning to TRBD2. Germline CDR1 reads SGHNT; CDR2 reads YYREEE (reference sequence). The CDR3 totals 18 residues. Trimming removed 4 bases from V and 2 bases from J; junction bases left unmatched: 13. The CDR3 coding sequence is TGTGCCAGCAGCCGGGGCGGGAGCGGGGGCCCAAACACCGGGGAGCTGTTTTTT. Its translation: CASSRGGSGGPNTGELFF.

This chain uses TRBV7-8 with TRBJ1-1; no reliable D call. Germline values: CDR1 SGHVS, CDR2 FQNEAQ. Trimming pared 1 base from V and 5 bases from J, leaving 8 bases between. This CDR3 contains 13 residues. DNA of the CDR3: TGTGCCAGCAGCTTAGTGGTCTCAACTGAAGCTTTCTTT. Encoded protein: CASSLVVSTEAFF.

This clone was found once. The genes are TRBV27 and TRBJ2-7; 7 bases line up with TRBD2. The ends lost 2 bases at V and 3 bases at J; junction bases unmatched: 19. Germline CDR1 is MNHEY and CDR2 is SMNVEV (reference sequence). This CDR3 spans 19 amino acids. CDR3 residues: CASSLHYAGAGELNYEQYF. DNA of the CDR3: TGTGCCAGCAGTTTACATTACGCTGGGGCGGGAGAATTAAACTACGAGCAGTACTTC.

The rearrangement joins TRBV11-2 to TRBJ2-2, with TRBD1 identical over 8 bases. V trimming: 5 bases; J trimming: 2 bases; junction bases outside the gene matches: 4. The germline V gene encodes CDR1 SGHAT and CDR2 FQNNGV. This CDR3 has 15 residues. The CDR3 reads CASSKTGENTGELFF. CDR3 sequence (DNA): TGTGCCAGCAGCAAGACAGGGGAAAACACCGGGGAGCTGTTTTTT. Supplemented by reference TRBV11-2 and TRBJ2-2, the full variable domain reads EAGVAQSPRYKIIEKRQSVAFWCNPISGHATLYWYQQILGQGPKLLIQFQNNGVVDDSQLPKDRFSAERLKGVDSTLKIQPAKLEDSAVYLCASSKTGENTGELFFGEGSRLTVL.

The rearrangement uses TRBV30 and TRBJ1-5; possible D gene TRBD1, 6 bases. Between the trimmed V and J ends, which lost 2 bases and 6 bases, there was a span of 17 bases. This CDR3 comprises 15 residues. CDR1 GTSNPN and CDR2 SVGIG come from the germline V gene (reference sequence). The DNA for the CDR3 is TGTGCCTGGAGTTGGGGGGGGGCTTTGAGTCAGCCCCAGCATTTT. Translating it yields CAWSWGGALSQPQHF.

This clone was counted only a few times. The chain has TRBV5-1 and TRBJ2-7, with TRBD1 identical over 7 bases. This CDR3 is built from 15 residues. CDR1 SGHRS and CDR2 YFSETQ come from the germline V gene. The J segment lost 1 base and the V segment lost 0 bases, leaving 4 bases of the junction unmatched. The CDR3 protein is CASSLGWDRSYEQYF. The CDR3 DNA sequence: TGCGCCAGCAGCTTGGGATGGGACAGATCCTACGAGCAGTACTTC.

The V and J genes are TRBV29-1 and TRBJ2-2; TRBD1 matches at 12 bases. J gave up 6 bases and V 2 bases, and 7 bases lay outside the gene matches. CDR1 and CDR2 (germline): SQVTM, ANQGSEA. The CDR3 extends over 16 amino acids. CDR3 amino acids: CSVEKGGQGAPGELFF. The DNA of the CDR3 is TGCAGCGTTGAAAAGGGGGGACAGGGGGCCCCCGGGGAGCTGTTTTTT.

This chain connects TRBV28 to TRBJ1-3; D ambiguous. Germline CDR1 reads MDHEN; CDR2 reads SYDVKM. This CDR3 region has 16 residues. The germline V and J ends were trimmed by 1 base and 0 bases, with 10 bases remaining between them. The DNA of the CDR3 is TGTGCCAGCAGTTTATTGATCCAGACCTCTGGAAACACCATATATTTT. Translating gives CASSLLIQTSGNTIYF.

V and J are TRBV19 and TRBJ1-2; TRBD1 matches 8 bases. V shed 7 bases, J shed 3 bases, and the junction held 4 bases outside the gene matches. The CDR3 extends over 13 amino acids. The germline V gene has CDR1 LNHDA and CDR2 SQIVND (reference sequence). The CDR3 protein is CASTLDRDYGYTF. CDR3 bases: TGTGCCAGTACCTTGGACAGGGACTATGGCTACACCTTC.

The chain couples TRBV27 to TRBJ2-7, with 10 bases lining up with TRBD1. The CDR3 has 16 amino acids. With V trimmed by 0 bases and J by 0 bases, 2 bases remained unmatched. Germline loops: CDR1 MNHEY, CDR2 SMNVEV (reference sequence). CDR3 nucleotide sequence: TGTGCCAGCAGTTTATCGGGACAGGGGATCTCCTACGAGCAGTACTTC. This translates into CASSLSGQGISYEQYF.

This chain uses TRBV21-1 with TRBJ2-7; TRBD2, the table's D call, lacks a check against the DNA. TRBV21-1 is a known pseudogene. The CDR3 is 18 residues long. CDR3 residues: CASSKPGLAGGPGYEQYF. As DNA, the CDR3 is TGTGCCAGCAGCAAGCCCGGACTAGCGGGAGGGCCCGGGTACGAGCAGTACTTC.

V gene TRBV4-1 combines with J gene TRBJ1-6, with D unresolved. Germline V gives CDR1 MGHRA, CDR2 YSYEKL. This CDR3 has 17 residues. V gave up 4 bases and J gave up 7 bases, with 20 bases separating them. CDR3 region: CASSRILGGLWNSPLHF. Written as DNA, the CDR3 is TGCGCCAGCAGCCGAATATTAGGAGGGCTATGGAATTCACCCCTCCACTTT.

The chain uses TRBV10-1 and TRBJ2-7; perhaps D is TRBD1 or TRBD2 (5 bases each). The germline gives CDR1 WNHNN, CDR2 SYGVQD (reference sequence). V lost 8 bases to trimming and J lost 2 bases, with 10 bases between them. This CDR3 has 12 residues. CDR3 DNA: TGCGCCAGCGGTTGGGGACCCTACGAGCAGTACTTC. Its translation: CASGWGPYEQYF.

The V call is TRBV19, the J call TRBJ1-1; no clear D gene. V was shortened by 5 bases and J by 0 bases, with 10 bases between the two germline ends. This CDR3 has 14 amino acids. The germline V gene encodes CDR1 LNHDA and CDR2 SQIVND (reference sequence). CDR3 sequence (DNA): TGTGCCAGTAGTTACATCGCGTTGAACACTGAAGCTTTCTTT. This gives the protein CASSYIALNTEAFF.

V is TRBV6-6 and J is TRBJ2-1; no definite D call. The V gene lost 5 bases and the J gene lost 5 bases, with 7 bases spanning the gap. Germline CDR1 is MNHNY and CDR2 is SVGAGI (reference sequence). The CDR3 contains 12 residues. The CDR3 reads CASSDRHNEQFF. In DNA form, the CDR3 reads TGTGCCAGCAGTGACCGACACAATGAGCAGTTCTTC.

The chain is built from TRBV27 and TRBJ1-1; 10 nucleotides align to TRBD1. V was clipped by 2 bases and J by 5 bases; unmatched bases: 11. The CDR3 has 17 residues. Germline V lookup: CDR1 MNHEY, CDR2 SMNVEV (reference sequence). CDR3 sequence: CASSLRPPPDRGTEAFF. The CDR3 DNA reads as TGTGCCAGCAGTTTACGACCCCCACCGGACAGGGGGACTGAAGCTTTCTTT.

The rearrangement uses TRBV18 and TRBJ1-1, with a tentative D call TRBD1 (5 bases). The germline V gene encodes CDR1 KGHSH and CDR2 LQKENI. The V and J ends lost 0 bases and 4 bases respectively, with 15 bases between them. The CDR3 is 16 amino acids. CDR3 residues: CASSPPGTTAGTEAFF. Written as DNA, the CDR3 is TGTGCCAGCTCACCACCCGGGACCACGGCGGGCACTGAAGCTTTCTTT.

This clone was found a few times. The chain joins TRBV6-6 to TRBJ1-2; 8 nucleotides align to TRBD1. This CDR3 is 13 amino acids long. The germline V gene has CDR1 MNHNY and CDR2 SVGAGI (reference sequence). After removal of 4 bases from V and 3 bases from J, the junction contained 1 base not matched to a gene. The CDR3 region is CASSWDRYYGYTF. DNA for the CDR3: TGTGCCAGCAGTTGGGACAGGTACTATGGCTACACCTTC.

The chain has TRBV7-6 and TRBJ2-7, with TRBD1 as a possible D gene (5 bases). The CDR3 has 15 amino acids. V was cut by 1 base and J by 3 bases, with 13 bases left in between. Germline CDR1 is SGHVS and CDR2 is FNYEAQ. The CDR3 spells CASSLGAGINYEQYF. The CDR3 nucleotides read TGTGCCAGCAGCTTAGGGGCAGGGATAAACTACGAGCAGTACTTC.

J is TRBJ1-4 and V is TRBV15; D unclear. CDR1 and CDR2 (germline): LNHNV, YYDKDF (reference sequence). The CDR3 is 15 residues long. Trimming removed 0 bases from V and 4 bases from J, with 9 bases in between. CDR3 loop: CATSRDPGLNEKLFF. The CDR3 coding sequence is TGTGCCACCAGCAGAGATCCGGGCCTTAATGAAAAACTGTTTTTT.